This T cell receptor beta chain was documented in a study of blood T cell repertoires in COVID-19 (TCRdb year 2020). Background on the whole study: Collaborator samples came from the United States, Italy and Spain and covered acute and convalescent phases of COVID-19. The prospective study material was composed of cDNA or gDNA derived from T cells, B-cell-depleted T cells, or PBMCs. The repertoires were made available in a free public database intended to serve as a resource for research on the immune response to SARS-CoV-2. Nearly every sample came with metadata listing a de-identified subject ID, COVID-19 status, age in years and sex. Samples were obtained from the ongoing ImmuneRACE study (first 160 participants) and from about 1,300 subjects provided by 6 global collaborators. Where HLA class I and class II types were available, the types were taken from metadata supplied by the sample provider, not from assay-based typing. Deeply sampled blood TCRbeta repertoires from subjects exposed to, actively infected with, or recovered from COVID-19 were included in the dataset. The paper's findings and limits, for the study overall: Clinical and demographic metadata were provided uncurated, with the amount varying by source and participant.

Collaborating institutions collected whole blood in K2EDTA tubes following their own protocols. For TCRbeta analysis, collaborator samples were shipped as frozen whole blood, as isolated PBMCs, or as DNA extracted from either sample type. Only a few counts were recorded for this clone. Its antigen target is currently unknown. No much larger clone is present one base from it, and per-base qualities are unavailable. TCRbeta CDR3 regions were amplified from genomic DNA using the immunoSEQ Assay, a bias-controlled multiplex PCR. The original pipeline was this. Within the assay, amplification of reference gene primers was used to estimate how many nucleated cells each sample contained. To quantify the absolute abundance of each unique TCRbeta CDR3 rearrangement, sequence reads were collapsed and filtered. For each sample, productive Simpson clonality was calculated as the square root of Simpson's diversity index across productive rearrangements. The clones in this table, taken by TCRdb from immuneACCESS, are in-frame only. Not every clone is retained; where verified, under half of the shortfall comes from an unresolved V gene, and the cause of the rest is unknown. V, J and clone size reflect that table, while D and trimming were determined from the DNA. In all, the sample holds about 140,000 clones, and roughly 76% of those were seen once. Clones ranked in the top ten supply around 13% of the sample.

V is shortened by 0 bases, J by 6 bases, and the region joining them spans 15 bases. The CDR3 sequence holds 15 residues, the cysteine and phenylalanine included. Of all the DNA, just the CDR3 is kept, 45 bases in frame from base 1. From the germline V gene, CDR1 is KGHSH and CDR2 is LQKENI. The sequenced sample consisted of peripheral blood. The chain is made from TRBV18 and TRBJ2-7; TRBD1 is perhaps the D gene, given 6 matching bases. The clonotype comes from an elderly man with acute or convalescent COVID-19. The sequenced DNA: TGTGCCAGCTCACCACCTCTCACACAGGGATCCGAGCAGTACTTC. Its protein reads: CASSPPLTQGSEQYF.